A single sample gave rise to the 24 T cell receptor beta chains below, sequenced in a study of cytomegalovirus exposure and HLA in healthy donors (dated 2017 in TCRdb). The library was built by means of the immunoSEQ multiplex PCR assay. The multiplex PCR relied on a mix of 60 forward primers for TCR Vbeta segments and 13 reverse primers for TCR Jbeta segments. Sourced from immuneACCESS, this table was stored by TCRdb with only in-frame sequences that have V and J called. A share of the clones is absent; for the studies checked, an unresolved V gene accounts for under half, and the remainder has no known explanation. This sample comprises some 130,000 clones, about three quarters of them detected only once. Around 3.7% of the sample is in the top ten clones. The source material was PBMCs. The receptors were gathered from a male donor in good health and CMV-seronegative.

The chain uses TRBV27 and TRBJ2-5; TRBD1 matches at 9 bases. Trimming removed 5 bases from V and 4 bases from J; junction bases left unmatched: 11. The CDR3 covers 16 residues. The germline CDR1 and CDR2 sequences are MNHEY and SMNVEV (reference sequence). The CDR3 sequence: CASSPTGTGYIETQYF. The CDR3 nucleotides are TGTGCCAGCAGTCCAACCGGGACAGGGTACATAGAGACCCAGTACTTC.

CDR3 bases: TGCAGCGGCGCACGGACAGGGGATATAGGAAACACCATATATTTT. It specifies CSGARTGDIGNTIYF. The V gene is TRBV29-1, the J gene TRBJ1-3; TRBD1 matches 9 bases. Germline V gene lookup returns CDR1 SQVTM and CDR2 ANQGSEA. V was clipped by 7 bases and J by 4 bases; unmatched bases: 11. The CDR3 loop spans 15 amino acids.

Here the CDR3 DNA reads TGTGCCACCAGCAGAGAAGAGACTTTCGAGCAGTACTTC. It is translated as CATSREETFEQYF. This chain links TRBV15 with TRBJ2-7; D gene ambiguous. V dropped 0 bases and J dropped 6 bases, with 9 bases sitting between them. The CDR3 is made up of 13 amino acids. Looked up from germline, CDR1 is LNHNV and CDR2 is YYDKDF (reference sequence).

This CDR3 reads CASNPTSPGNTGELFF. CDR3 coding DNA: TGTGCCAGCAACCCGACTAGTCCTGGGAACACCGGGGAGCTGTTTTTT. This chain joins TRBV7-9 and TRBJ2-2; D perhaps matches TRBD2 (6 bases). V was cut by 7 bases and J by 1 base, with 16 bases left in between. The CDR3 totals 16 residues. Looked up from germline, CDR1 is SEHNR and CDR2 is FQNEAQ (reference sequence).

The chain couples TRBV5-1 to TRBJ1-1, with 10 bases identical to TRBD1. Germline assignment: CDR1 SGHRS and CDR2 YFSETQ. J was trimmed by 4 bases and V by 0 bases; bases with no gene match: 0. CDR3 length: 14 residues. The CDR3 sequence is CASSLGTGGTEAFF. CDR3 DNA: TGCGCCAGCAGCTTGGGGACAGGGGGCACTGAAGCTTTCTTT.

The chain carries TRBV10-3 and TRBJ1-1, with TRBD1 matching 8 bases. The CDR3 is made up of 16 amino acids. J was trimmed by 3 bases and V by 4 bases; bases with no gene match: 10. CDR1 and CDR2 from the germline V gene are ENHRY and SYGVKD. CDR3 bases: TGTGCCATCAGTGTGTCGTGGCAGGGGGCTGACACTGAAGCTTTCTTT. The encoded protein is CAISVSWQGADTEAFF.

V is TRBV19 and J is TRBJ1-2; 12 bases agree with TRBD1. J gave up 5 bases and V 3 bases, and 16 bases lay outside the gene matches. The CDR3 runs to 19 residues. CDR1 is LNHDA and CDR2 is SQIVND in the germline V gene (reference sequence). The DNA of the CDR3 is TGTGCCAGTAGTATCCCACCCCGAGGCAGGGACAGGGGGCGGTATGGCTACACCTTC. Translation: CASSIPPRGRDRGRYGYTF.

This chain links TRBV5-1 with TRBJ2-3; D possibly corresponds to TRBD2 (6 bases). This CDR3 spans 13 amino acids. Germline values: CDR1 SGHRS, CDR2 YFSETQ. Trimming removed 0 bases from V and 14 bases from J, with 16 bases in between. CDR3 DNA sequence: TGCGCCAGCAGCTTGGCGCCCCTTGCGGAGGGGTATTTT. It yields the protein CASSLAPLAEGYF.

The chain couples TRBV11-2 to TRBJ2-4; TRBD2 matches 11 bases. Trimming cost V 0 bases and J 0 bases; bases outside gene matches: 7. Germline assignment: CDR1 SGHAT and CDR2 FQNNGV. The CDR3 length is 19 residues. CDR3 residues: CASSLDELAGEVAKNIQYF. CDR3 DNA: TGTGCCAGCAGCTTAGACGAACTAGCGGGGGAGGTAGCCAAAAACATTCAGTACTTC.

The chain is built from TRBV10-3 and TRBJ2-5, with 9 bases aligning to TRBD1. The germline V gene encodes CDR1 ENHRY and CDR2 SYGVKD. Trimming at V came to 6 bases and at J to 5 bases, leaving 7 bases not matched to a gene. The CDR3 contains 14 residues. The CDR3 DNA follows: TGTGCCATCAGGGGGGACAGGGAATGGGAGACCCAGTACTTC. This sequence encodes CAIRGDREWETQYF.

The genes are TRBV10-1 and TRBJ1-2; weak D call: TRBD1 (6 bases). This CDR3 contains 13 residues. V lost 5 bases to trimming and J lost 2 bases, with 9 bases between them. From germline, CDR1 is WNHNN and CDR2 SYGVQD (reference sequence). Here the CDR3 DNA reads TGCGCCAGCAGTCCCACAGGGAACTATGGCTACACCTTC. Translating it yields CASSPTGNYGYTF.

The chain is built from TRBV14 and TRBJ1-1; TRBD1 is a possible D gene (5 bases). Trimming left V 3 bases short and J 5 bases short, with 13 bases between. The germline V gene has CDR1 SGHDN and CDR2 FVKESK. The CDR3 has 14 residues. The CDR3 sequence is CASSHQTVITEAFF. The DNA for the CDR3 is TGTGCCAGCAGCCACCAGACAGTCATAACTGAAGCTTTCTTT. The full variable domain, in which reference TRBV14 and TRBJ1-1 provide the parts outside the CDR3, is EAGVTQFPSHSVIEKGQTVTLRCDPISGHDNLYWYRRVMGKEIKFLLHFVKESKQDESGMPNNRFLAERTGGTYSTLKVQPAELEDSGVYFCASSHQTVITEAFFGQGTRLTVV.

The chain has TRBV5-1 and TRBJ2-7, with 9 bases fitting TRBD1. The V and J ends lost 0 bases and 4 bases, in that order; junction bases with no gene match: 8. The CDR3 runs to 16 residues. Germline V CDR1 and CDR2: SGHRS, YFSETQ. CDR3 in DNA: TGCGCCAGCAGCTTGGCCGGGACAGGGAATTTTTACGAGCAGTACTTC. Protein product: CASSLAGTGNFYEQYF.

The chain couples TRBV5-4 to TRBJ1-2, with D maybe TRBD1 (5 bases). Trimming removed 4 bases from V and 3 bases from J, with 13 bases in between. The CDR3 is 14 amino acids. Germline V lookup: CDR1 SGHNT, CDR2 YYREEE (reference sequence). The CDR3 is CASSPGTIDYGYTF. The CDR3 coding sequence is TGTGCCAGCAGCCCAGGGACTATAGACTATGGCTACACCTTC.

The chain employs TRBV6-6 and TRBJ1-1; possibly TRBD1 for D (6 bases). Germline CDR1 is MNHNY and CDR2 is SVGAGI (reference sequence). V shed 7 bases and J shed 3 bases, with 18 bases lying between them. This CDR3 is built from 15 residues. The CDR3 sequence is CASTDSNKGDTEAFF. In DNA, the CDR3 is TGTGCCAGCACTGACAGCAACAAGGGGGACACTGAAGCTTTCTTT.

The gene calls are TRBV13 and TRBJ2-5, with TRBD1 matching 7 bases. The V segment lost 3 bases and the J segment 3 bases; nucleotides outside the gene matches: 7. This CDR3 region has 15 residues. Germline CDR1 and CDR2: PRHDT and FYEKMQ (reference sequence). CDR3 sequence: CASSFSRTGEETQYF. CDR3 in DNA: TGTGCCAGCAGCTTCTCTCGGACAGGCGAAGAGACCCAGTACTTC.

The gene calls are TRBV25-1 and TRBJ2-3; 10 bases align to TRBD1. The CDR3 runs to 15 residues. Germline V CDR1 and CDR2: MGHDK, SYGVNS. Germline trimming cut 3 bases from V and 3 bases from J; bases unmatched to any gene: 3. CDR3 amino acids: CASSDPGQGTDTQYF. CDR3 coding DNA: TGTGCCAGCAGTGACCCGGGACAGGGGACAGATACGCAGTATTTT. Together with reference TRBV25-1 and TRBJ2-3, the CDR3 gives the full variable domain: EADIYQTPRYLVIGTGKKITLECSQTMGHDKMYWYQQDPGMELHLIHYSYGVNSTEKGDLSSESTVSRIRTEHFPLTLESARPSHTSQYLCASSDPGQGTDTQYFGPGTRLTVL.

V usage is TRBV18 and J usage is TRBJ1-3; D remains ambiguous. The CDR3 runs to 15 residues. Trimming cost V 4 bases and J 0 bases, with 10 bases left between them. Germline loops: CDR1 KGHSH, CDR2 LQKENI. This chain's CDR3 is CASSLQRSSGNTIYF. CDR3 in DNA: TGTGCCAGCTCACTACAGAGATCCTCTGGAAACACCATATATTTT.

The chain combines TRBV7-3 with TRBJ2-2; 11 bases match TRBD2. The CDR3 loop spans 16 amino acids. Per germline, CDR1 SGHTA and CDR2 FQGTGA. Trimming took 5 bases from V and 5 from J; bases not matched to a gene: 7. This chain's CDR3 is CASSPFLAGGTGELFF. The CDR3 nucleotides read TGTGCCAGCAGCCCTTTCCTAGCGGGAGGTACCGGGGAGCTGTTTTTT.

The rearrangement links TRBV11-2 to TRBJ2-7, with 9 bases fitting TRBD2. Trimming cost V 0 bases and J 0 bases; bases outside gene matches: 0. Germline V CDR1 and CDR2: SGHAT, FQNNGV. The CDR3 has 15 residues. Here the CDR3 DNA reads TGTGCCAGCAGCTTAGAAGCGGGGGGCTCCTACGAGCAGTACTTC. It yields the protein CASSLEAGGSYEQYF.

This clone has a handful of counts. The chain employs TRBV5-4 and TRBJ1-1, with TRBD1 matching 9 bases. V dropped 9 bases and J dropped 4; count of bases not matched to a gene: 7. CDR3 length: 13 amino acids. Germline V gene lookup returns CDR1 SGHNT and CDR2 YYREEE (reference sequence). The CDR3 DNA is TGTGCCACTGCCCAACAGGGGGCCACTGAAGCTTTCTTT. This sequence encodes CATAQQGATEAFF.

The V gene is TRBV21-1, the J gene TRBJ2-7; TRBD2 was called by the table and not checked on the DNA. TRBV21-1 is assigned pseudogene status. This CDR3 spans 15 amino acids. CDR3 bases: TGTGCCAGCAGCAAAGAGGAGGGGCCTTGCTACGAGCAGTACTTC. Protein product: CASSKEEGPCYEQYF.

The genes are TRBV18 and TRBJ2-7; TRBD1 agrees at 9 bases. The length of the CDR3 is 14 residues. V shed 3 bases and J 1 base; nucleotides not matched to a gene: 1. The V gene's germline CDR1 is KGHSH and CDR2 LQKENI. CDR3: CASSPGQGSYEQYF. CDR3 in DNA: TGTGCCAGCTCACCGGGACAGGGTTCCTACGAGCAGTACTTC. Variable domain in full (rest from reference TRBV18 and TRBJ2-7): NAGVMQNPRHLVRRRGQEARLRCSPMKGHSHVYWYRQLPEEGLKFMVYLQKENIIDESGMPKERFSAEFPKEGPSILRIQQVVRGDSAAYFCASSPGQGSYEQYFGPGTRLTVT.

This chain's CDR3 is CACQPRGDQPQHF. CDR3 DNA sequence: TGTGCCTGCCAACCCAGGGGGGACCAGCCCCAGCATTTT. The chain couples TRBV30 to TRBJ1-5; 7 bases match TRBD1. CDR1 is GTSNPN, CDR2 SVGIG, per germline (reference sequence). This CDR3 has 13 residues. The trim removed 6 bases at V and 7 bases at J, leaving 9 bases unmatched. Together with reference TRBV30 and TRBJ1-5, the CDR3 gives the full variable domain: SQTIHQWPATLVQPVGSPLSLECTVEGTSNPNLYWYRQAAGRGLQLLFYSVGIGQISSEVPQNLSASRPQDRQFILSSKKLLLSDSGFYLCACQPRGDQPQHFGDGTRLSIL.